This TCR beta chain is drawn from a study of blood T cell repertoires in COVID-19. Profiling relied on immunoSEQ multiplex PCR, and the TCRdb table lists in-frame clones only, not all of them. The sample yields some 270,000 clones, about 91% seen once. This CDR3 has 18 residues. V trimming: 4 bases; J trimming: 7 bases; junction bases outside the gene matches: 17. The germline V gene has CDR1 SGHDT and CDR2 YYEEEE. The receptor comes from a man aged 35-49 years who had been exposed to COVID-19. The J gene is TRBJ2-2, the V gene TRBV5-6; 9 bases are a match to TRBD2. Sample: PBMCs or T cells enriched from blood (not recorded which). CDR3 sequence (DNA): TGTGCCAGCAGCCAAAATCCTCTAGCGGGAATAGACGACGGGGAGCTGTTTTTT. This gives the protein CASSQNPLAGIDDGELFF.